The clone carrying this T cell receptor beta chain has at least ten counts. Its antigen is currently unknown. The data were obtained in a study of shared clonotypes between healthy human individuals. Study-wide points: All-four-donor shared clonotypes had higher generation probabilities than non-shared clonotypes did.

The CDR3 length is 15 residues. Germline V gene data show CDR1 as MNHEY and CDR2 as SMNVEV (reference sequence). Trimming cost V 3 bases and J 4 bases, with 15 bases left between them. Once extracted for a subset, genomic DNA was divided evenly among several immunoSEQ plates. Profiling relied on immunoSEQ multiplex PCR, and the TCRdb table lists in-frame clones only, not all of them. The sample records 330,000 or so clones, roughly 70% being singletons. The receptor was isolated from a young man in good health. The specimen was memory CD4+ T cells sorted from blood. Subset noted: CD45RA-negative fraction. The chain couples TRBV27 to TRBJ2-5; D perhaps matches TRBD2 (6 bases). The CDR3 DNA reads TGTGCCAGCAGTTTCGGCGGAGGAGGGGTAGAGACCCAGTACTTC. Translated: CASSFGGGGVETQYF.